These T cell receptor beta chains were read from a single sample in a study of cytomegalovirus exposure and HLA in healthy donors. Sequenced by immunoSEQ multiplex PCR; TCRdb stores in-frame clones only, minus some. The table lists 200,000 to 250,000 clones, around four fifths of them singletons, with about 1.7% in the top ten. Sequences were obtained from PBMCs. These receptors came from a man aged 50 to 60 in good health and CMV-seronegative. Each CDR3 is given with its conserved first and last residue. D genes are given only for firm matches. For some rows the clone size is stated as once, few or many, or as a class when expanded; others skip it.

>TRBD1|.|TRBJ2-7|TRBV6-6
TGTGCCAGCAGTTACCCGGGACAGGGGTTCTACGAGCAGTACTTC
CASSYPGQGFYEQYF
>.|once|TRBJ2-6|TRBV30
TGTGCCTGGAGTCGCAACCTTTGGACTGACACCGGGGCCAACGTCCTGACTTTC
CAWSRNLWTDTGANVLTF
>TRBD2|.|TRBJ2-7|TRBV4-1
TGCGCCAGCAGCCATGCCGGGACTAGCAGTACCTACGAGCAGTACTTC
CASSHAGTSSTYEQYF
>TRBD1|.|TRBJ2-7|TRBV6-5
TGTGCCAGCAGTTTCCGGGACAGGGGTTACGAGCAGTACTTC
CASSFRDRGYEQYF
>TRBD2|.|TRBJ2-2|TRBV6-1
TGTGCCAGCAGTGAAATAGCGGGAGACACCGGGGAGCTGTTTTTT
CASSEIAGDTGELFF
>.|.|TRBJ2-5|TRBV27
TGTGCCAGCAGCTTAGGGACACTCCAAGAGACCCAGTACTTC
CASSLGTLQETQYF
>.|once|TRBJ2-1|TRBV5-1
TGCGCCAGCAGCCGGGAGAGCTACAATGAGCAGTTCTTC
CASSRESYNEQFF
>.|.|TRBJ1-4|TRBV25-1
TGTGCCAGCAGTGAAAGGGGGTGGGACGGGGCTGGAGGCGAAAAACTGTTTTTT
CASSERGWDGAGGEKLFF
>.|.|TRBJ1-2|TRBV29-1
TGCAGCGTTGAAACTGCTATAGGTTTGGGGAGCGGTGGCTACACCTTC
CSVETAIGLGSGGYTF
>TRBD1|.|TRBJ1-5|TRBV6-5
TGTGCCAGCAGTTACTCGTGGCAGGGGGCAAATCAGCCCCAGCATTTT
CASSYSWQGANQPQHF
>.|.|TRBJ2-1|TRBV25-1
TGTGCCAGCAGTGAATGGAGAGGCTCCTACAATGAGCAGTTCTTC
CASSEWRGSYNEQFF
>TRBD1|.|TRBJ1-6|TRBV7-6
TGTGCCAGCAGCTTAGGAACAGGGGGCGCCGGTTCACCCCTCCACTTT
CASSLGTGGAGSPLHF
>TRBD2|.|TRBJ2-7|TRBV11-2
TGTGCCAGCAGCTTAGTAGCGGGAGTCGGATACGAGCAGTACTTC
CASSLVAGVGYEQYF
>TRBD2|.|TRBJ2-3|TRBV11-2
TGTGCCAGCAGACCCCCCGGGACTAGCGACGATACGCAGTATTTT
CASRPPGTSDDTQYF
>TRBD2|.|TRBJ2-7|TRBV7-6
TGTGCCAACAGCTACGGTTGGACTAGCGGGGTCTCCTACGAGCAGTACTTC
CANSYGWTSGVSYEQYF
>TRBD1|.|TRBJ2-7|TRBV18
TGTGCCAGCTCACCATCCACAGGGGGTAGGAACGAGCAGTACTTC
CASSPSTGGRNEQYF
>.|few|TRBJ2-3|TRBV6-1
TGTGCCAGCAGTGAAGCAGCCGGGTACAGCACAGATACGCAGTATTTT
CASSEAAGYSTDTQYF
>TRBD2|.|TRBJ2-2|TRBV28
TGTGCCAGCAGTATTAGCGGGACGGGTGCCGGGGAGCTGTTTTTT
CASSISGTGAGELFF
>TRBD2|.|TRBJ2-7|TRBV7-9
TGTGCCAGCAGCTTATGGTCGGGAGGCTCCTACGAGCAGTACTTC
CASSLWSGGSYEQYF
>TRBD2|once|TRBJ2-1|TRBV6-4
TGTGCCAGCAGTGACTTACGGACTAGCGGCCCCGATGAGCAGTTCTTC
CASSDLRTSGPDEQFF
>.|.|TRBJ2-7|TRBV7-9
TGTGCCAGCAGCCCCCTCCGAGGGCGCGGGGCCTACGAGCAGTACTTC
CASSPLRGRGAYEQYF
>.|.|TRBJ2-3|TRBV9
TGTGCCAGCAGCGTAGCCCCCCTAGATACGCAGTATTTT
CASSVAPLDTQYF
>.|.|TRBJ2-5|TRBV27
TGTGCCAGCAGTTTGGGCCAGATTGGGGAGCAGTACTTC
CASSLGQIGEQYF
>TRBD2|.|TRBJ2-7|TRBV28
TGTGCCACCCAAAGGACTAGCGGGATGGGGCAGTACTTC
CATQRTSGMGQYF
>TRBD1|.|TRBJ2-7|TRBV11-2
TGTGCCAGCATCCCGGACAGGGTCAGAGCCTCCTACGAGCAGTACTTC
CASIPDRVRASYEQYF
>.|.|TRBJ1-1|TRBV19
TGTGCCAGTAGTATAGGTCTCGGCACTGAAGCTTTCTTT
CASSIGLGTEAFF
>.|.|TRBJ2-1|TRBV5-1
TGCGCCAGCAGCGGGGGACCCGCTAGCGATGAGCAGTTCTTC
CASSGGPASDEQFF
>TRBD2|.|TRBJ2-1|TRBV7-6
TGTGCCAGCAGCTGGGGACTAGCGGACTACAATGAGCAGTTCTTC
CASSWGLADYNEQFF
>TRBD2|.|TRBJ2-7|TRBV7-8
TGTGCCAGCAGCTTATTTGCGGGAGAGTTGGGAGAGCAGTACTTC
CASSLFAGELGEQYF
>TRBD1|.|TRBJ1-2|TRBV27
TGTGCCAGCAGGTCCTCGGGACAGGGACTTCTAGGCTACACCTTC
CASRSSGQGLLGYTF
>.|.|TRBJ2-3|TRBV7-9
TGTGCCAGCAGCTCCCGCGGCACAGATACGCAGTATTTT
CASSSRGTDTQYF
>TRBD1|.|TRBJ1-4|TRBV4-2
TGTGCCAGCAGCCAAGGGGGGGGACAGGGCGAAAAACTGTTTTTT
CASSQGGGQGEKLFF
>TRBD2|once|TRBJ2-1|TRBV29-1
TGCAGCGTTGTTGGGGGTTGGACTAGCGGGTCTTACAATGAGCAGTTCTTC
CSVVGGWTSGSYNEQFF
>TRBD1|.|TRBJ1-4|TRBV5-1
TGCGCCAGCAGCGTAGGGACAGGTGCTGCAACTAATGAAAAACTGTTTTTT
CASSVGTGAATNEKLFF
>TRBD2|.|TRBJ2-7|TRBV6-6
TGTGCCAGCAGTTATGGTGGCGGGAGGGCCTCAGGCGAGCAGTACTTC
CASSYGGGRASGEQYF
>.|.|TRBJ2-1|TRBV4-1
TGCGCCAGCAGCCTCCTGGTCGGGACACTCTCCTACAATGAGCAGTTCTTC
CASSLLVGTLSYNEQFF
>TRBD1|once|TRBJ2-1|TRBV7-6
TGTGCCAGCAGCTGGACAGGATACAATGAGCAGTTCTTC
CASSWTGYNEQFF
>.|few|TRBJ2-3|TRBV19
TGTGCCAGTAGAGATTTCGGGAAATACACAGATACGCAGTATTTT
CASRDFGKYTDTQYF
>.|.|TRBJ2-6|TRBV28
TGTGCCAGCAGGCCCGGAGCTGGGGCCAACGTCCTGACTTTC
CASRPGAGANVLTF
>TRBD2|few|TRBJ2-7|TRBV30
TGTGCCTGGAAAGATCCGGCGGGTGAACTAGCGGGATGCGAGATTTACGAGCAGTACTTC
CAWKDPAGELAGCEIYEQYF
>TRBD2|.|TRBJ2-5|TRBV5-1
TGCGCCAGCAACGGAGACCGGCGGGAGGTAAAGACCCAGTACTTC
CASNGDRREVKTQYF
>TRBD2|once|TRBJ2-1|TRBV28
TGTGCCAGCACCCCTAGCGGGAGAAAAGGGGTTGAGCAGTTCTTC
CASTPSGRKGVEQFF
>TRBD1|once|TRBJ1-2|TRBV6-5
TGTGCCAGCAGTGGACAGGGATGGAACTATGGCTACACCTTC
CASSGQGWNYGYTF